The 13 T cell receptor beta chains listed next were all sequenced from one sample in a study of CD8+ T cells in alopecia areata. Sequencing templates came from extracted RNA that was reverse transcribed into cDNA. Assay: immunoSEQ multiplex PCR; the TCRdb copy retains only in-frame clones and omits some. This table has about 180,000 clones, 50% to 60% appearing once. The sequenced sample was CD4+ T cells sorted from blood, obtained at week 0. Source of these receptors: a human donor with alopecia areata.

This chain joins TRBV5-1 and TRBJ2-1, with 7 bases lining up with TRBD1. This CDR3 is built from 13 residues. Germline V CDR1 and CDR2: SGHRS, YFSETQ. Trimming took 7 bases from V and 3 from J; bases not matched to a gene: 4. Here the CDR3 reads CASARDSYNEQFF. CDR3 DNA sequence: TGCGCCAGCGCTAGGGACAGCTACAATGAGCAGTTCTTC. The entire variable domain, with the rest obtained from reference TRBV5-1 and TRBJ2-1, is as follows: KAGVTQTPRYLIKTRGQQVTLSCSPISGHRSVSWYQQTPGQGLQFLFEYFSETQRNKGNFPGRFSGRQFSNSRSEMNVSTLELGDSALYLCASARDSYNEQFFGPGTRLTVL.

This clone was counted only a few times. The genes are TRBV30 and TRBJ2-5; D call uncertain. In germline, CDR1 is GTSNPN, CDR2 SVGIG (reference sequence). The CDR3 runs 13 residues. Trimming removed 1 base from V and 5 bases from J, with 11 bases in between. The CDR3: CAWSAGLGETQYF. CDR3 in DNA: TGTGCCTGGAGTGCCGGCCTCGGGGAGACCCAGTACTTC.

V and J are TRBV30 and TRBJ1-1; 12 bases are shared with TRBD1. Germline CDR1 GTSNPN, CDR2 SVGIG (reference sequence). V lost 2 bases and J lost 1; bases outside the gene matches: 5. The CDR3 extends over 16 amino acids. Here the CDR3 reads CAWSWDRGLGNTEAFF. The DNA of the CDR3 is TGTGCCTGGAGTTGGGACAGGGGGCTCGGGAACACTGAAGCTTTCTTT.

This chain's CDR3 is CASSFVGNYSPLHF. CDR3 bases: TGTGCCAGCAGCTTCGTGGGGAACTATTCACCCCTCCACTTT. The chain is built from TRBV5-6 and TRBJ1-6; D not resolved. V was trimmed by 2 bases and J by 8 bases, leaving 11 bases between them. The CDR3 is 14 residues long. Germline CDR1 SGHDT, CDR2 YYEEEE. The full variable domain, rest sourced from reference TRBV5-6 and TRBJ1-6, is DAGVTQSPTHLIKTRGQQVTLRCSPKSGHDTVSWYQQALGQGPQFIFQYYEEEERQRGNFPDRFSGHQFPNYSSELNVNALLLGDSALYLCASSFVGNYSPLHFGNGTRLTVT.

The chain uses TRBV30 and TRBJ2-2; D uncertain. The CDR3 contains 15 residues. The germline V gene encodes CDR1 GTSNPN and CDR2 SVGIG (reference sequence). V was clipped by 6 bases and J by 0 bases, with 14 bases between them. The CDR3 region is CACPPRAANTGELFF. For the CDR3, the DNA is TGTGCCTGCCCCCCCCGTGCCGCGAACACCGGGGAGCTGTTTTTT.

The V call is TRBV30, the J call TRBJ1-4; 9 bases fit TRBD1. The CDR3 sequence is 15 residues long. Germline lookup yields CDR1 GTSNPN and CDR2 SVGIG (reference sequence). Losses at the gene ends were 4 bases for V and 3 bases for J; bases not matched to a gene: 6. CDR3 residues: CAWKNRGRANEKLFF. CDR3 sequence (DNA): TGTGCCTGGAAAAACAGGGGGCGGGCTAATGAAAAACTGTTTTTT.

The chain couples TRBV30 to TRBJ1-6, with unresolved D. V lost 3 bases, J lost 1 base, and 4 bases lay in between. CDR3 length: 13 residues. Germline-derived CDR1 and CDR2 are GTSNPN and SVGIG (reference sequence). DNA for the CDR3: TGTGCCTGGAGGACATCCTATAATTCACCCCTCCACTTT. Translating it yields CAWRTSYNSPLHF.

This clone showed up just a few times. This sequence joins TRBV7-3 and TRBJ2-5; weak D call: TRBD2 (5 bases). The CDR3 is made up of 13 amino acids. Per germline, CDR1 SGHTA and CDR2 FQGTGA. V was shortened by 8 bases and J by 4 bases, with 14 bases between the two germline ends. CDR3 DNA sequence: TGTGCCAGCGGGTCTAGCAAAGGAGAGACCCAGTACTTC. Translating gives CASGSSKGETQYF. Supplemented by reference TRBV7-3 and TRBJ2-5, the full variable domain reads GAGVSQTPSNKVTEKGKYVELRCDPISGHTALYWYRQSLGQGPEFLIYFQGTGAADDSGLPNDRFFAVRPEGSVSTLKIQRTERGDSAVYLCASGSSKGETQYFGPGTRLLVL.

The rearrangement uses TRBV9 and TRBJ2-1, with 10 nucleotides matching TRBD2. The CDR3 covers 14 residues. Germline values: CDR1 SGDLS, CDR2 YYNGEE. Unmatched junction bases numbered 5, after V lost 1 base and J lost 10 bases. As DNA, the CDR3 is TGTGCCAGCAGCGTAACCCTGGGACTAGCGGAGCAGTTCTTC. The encoded protein is CASSVTLGLAEQFF.

The genes are TRBV5-1 and TRBJ2-7, with D perhaps matching TRBD2 (5 bases). The CDR3 loop spans 14 amino acids. Trimming took off 0 bases at V and 4 bases at J, with 11 bases between the two ends. CDR1 is SGHRS and CDR2 is YFSETQ in the germline V gene. The CDR3 bases are TGCGCCAGCAGCTTGGCGAACCGGGGTTACGAGCAGTACTTC. Amino acid sequence: CASSLANRGYEQYF.

The chain uses TRBV29-1 and TRBJ1-1; D uncertain. The CDR3 consists of 13 residues. V gave up 6 bases and J gave up 0 bases, with 11 bases separating them. CDR1 and CDR2 (germline): SQVTM, ANQGSEA. CDR3 protein: CSVMKSMNTEAFF. The CDR3 DNA reads as TGCAGCGTGATGAAGTCAATGAACACTGAAGCTTTCTTT.

This chain uses TRBV5-1 with TRBJ2-7; D is uncertain. Germline V CDR1 and CDR2: SGHRS, YFSETQ. V was cut by 6 bases and J by 7 bases, with 5 bases left in between. The CDR3 consists of 9 residues. CDR3 region: CASKIEQYF. Written as DNA, the CDR3 is TGCGCCAGCAAAATAGAGCAGTACTTC.

CDR3 nucleotide sequence: TGTGCCTGGAGTGTAAGGTCAGGGGTTTGGGAAAAACTGTTTTTT. Protein product: CAWSVRSGVWEKLFF. The gene calls are TRBV30 and TRBJ1-4; tentative D call: TRBD1 (6 bases). Trimming pared 0 bases from V and 8 bases from J, leaving 16 bases between. The CDR3 is made up of 15 amino acids. Germline V gives CDR1 GTSNPN, CDR2 SVGIG (reference sequence).